This entry lists 3 T cell receptor beta chains sequenced from one sample in a study of Ad26.COV2.S vaccination and SARS-CoV-2 variants. The treatment here: some 20 received Ad26.COV2.S at low or high dose, single or two shots; roughly five received placebo; per-sample allocation not given. Sampling was done on day 63 after the first vaccine or placebo injection. This table comes from immunoSEQ multiplex PCR, and its TCRdb copy is limited to in-frame clones, with some not included. The sample records approximately 360,000 clones, roughly four fifths being singletons. The sample was peripheral blood, taken in a trial of Ad26.COV2.S vaccine versus placebo. These receptors all come from a person between 18 and 65 years old who received the Ad26.COV2.S COVID-19 vaccine or a placebo.

This clone has only one observation. The rearrangement links TRBV7-9 to TRBJ1-2; unclear D gene. Germline V CDR1 and CDR2: SEHNR, FQNEAQ (reference sequence). The CDR3 has 14 amino acids. Trimming took 1 base from V and 5 from J, leaving 11 bases between them. CDR3 nucleotides: TGTGCCAGCAGCTTAGGTGAGGCAGCGTATGGCTACACCTTC. It is translated as CASSLGEAAYGYTF.

The DNA of the CDR3 is TGCAGCGTTCAGGATCAAGAGACCCAGTACTTC. Translated, it gives CSVQDQETQYF. This chain connects TRBV29-1 to TRBJ2-5; D gene ambiguous. Germline V gene lookup returns CDR1 SQVTM and CDR2 ANQGSEA. V shed 5 bases and J shed 2 bases, with 6 bases lying between them. This CDR3 is built from 11 residues.

V gene TRBV18 combines with J gene TRBJ1-5; D is unclear. Germline values: CDR1 KGHSH, CDR2 LQKENI. This CDR3 is 15 amino acids long. V was trimmed by 3 bases and J by 1 base, leaving 10 bases between them. The CDR3 reads CASSPAGTSNQPQHF. In nucleotides, the CDR3 is TGTGCCAGCTCACCGGCGGGCACGAGCAATCAGCCCCAGCATTTT. Looking up the rest from reference TRBV18 and TRBJ1-5 gives the full variable domain: NAGVMQNPRHLVRRRGQEARLRCSPMKGHSHVYWYRQLPEEGLKFMVYLQKENIIDESGMPKERFSAEFPKEGPSILRIQQVVRGDSAAYFCASSPAGTSNQPQHFGDGTRLSIL.